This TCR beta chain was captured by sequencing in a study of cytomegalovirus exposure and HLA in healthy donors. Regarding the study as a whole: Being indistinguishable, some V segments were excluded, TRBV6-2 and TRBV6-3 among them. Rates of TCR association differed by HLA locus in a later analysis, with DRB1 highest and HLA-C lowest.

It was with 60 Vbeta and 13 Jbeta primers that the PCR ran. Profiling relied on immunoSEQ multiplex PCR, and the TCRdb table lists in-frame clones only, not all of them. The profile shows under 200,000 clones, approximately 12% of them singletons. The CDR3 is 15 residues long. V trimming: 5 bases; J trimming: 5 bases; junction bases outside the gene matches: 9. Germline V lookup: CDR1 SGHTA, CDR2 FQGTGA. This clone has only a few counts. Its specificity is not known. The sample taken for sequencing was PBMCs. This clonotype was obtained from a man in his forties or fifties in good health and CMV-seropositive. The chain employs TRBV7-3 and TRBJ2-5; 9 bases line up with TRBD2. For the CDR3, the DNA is TGTGCCAGCAGCCTGTCTAGCGGGGTCGGGGAGACCCAGTACTTC. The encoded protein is CASSLSSGVGETQYF.